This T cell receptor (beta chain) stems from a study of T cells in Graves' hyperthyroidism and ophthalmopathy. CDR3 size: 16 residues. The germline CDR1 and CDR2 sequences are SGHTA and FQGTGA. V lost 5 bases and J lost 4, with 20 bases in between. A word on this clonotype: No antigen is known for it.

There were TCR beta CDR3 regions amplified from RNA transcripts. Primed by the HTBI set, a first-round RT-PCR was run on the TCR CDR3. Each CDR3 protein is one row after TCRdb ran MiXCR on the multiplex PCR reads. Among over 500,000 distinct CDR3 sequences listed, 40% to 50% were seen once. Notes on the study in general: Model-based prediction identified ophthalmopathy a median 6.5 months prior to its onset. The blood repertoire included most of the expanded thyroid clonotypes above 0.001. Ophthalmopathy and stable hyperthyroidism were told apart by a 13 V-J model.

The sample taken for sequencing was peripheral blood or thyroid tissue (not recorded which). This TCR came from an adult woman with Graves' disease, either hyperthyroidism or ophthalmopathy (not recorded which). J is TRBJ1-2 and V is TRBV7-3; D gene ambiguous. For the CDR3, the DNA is TGTGCCAGCAGCCTTAACCCCAATTCCCAAGCCTATGGCTACACCTTC. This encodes CASSLNPNSQAYGYTF.